A selection of T cell receptor beta chains follows, all from one sample in a study of T cell repertoires in cytomegalovirus infection. These TCRs' antigens remain unknown. TCRdb redid the calling of the reads with MiXCR, one entry per CDR3 protein. The sample carries around 900,000 distinct CDR3 sequences, approximately 33% recorded once. Sample: cultured CD8+ T cells from PBMCs, taken from culture after CMV antigen stimulation. These receptors came from a human donor in good health (CMV status not recorded). Some clones in this sample may be carry-over from other donors' samples. CDR3s include the opening cysteine and the closing phenylalanine or tryptophan. Fields, in order: CDR3 DNA, CDR3 protein, clone size, J gene, V gene, D gene. A D gene is named only where the DNA matches it firmly. Clone size is not always given. Where it is, it says once, few, many or a class for expanded clones.

cdr3_nt: TGTGCCAGCAGCTTATCGGACAATTCCTACAATGAGCAGTTCTTC
cdr3_aa: CASSLSDNSYNEQFF
clone_size: many
j_call: TRBJ2-1
v_call: TRBV7-2
d_call: NA

cdr3_nt: TGTGCCACCGCCTATTCGACGGTGAACACTGAAGCTTTCTTT
cdr3_aa: CATAYSTVNTEAFF
clone_size: many
j_call: TRBJ1-1
v_call: TRBV19
d_call: NA

cdr3_nt: TGTGCCAGCAAGCGAGGGGTTAGCAATGAGCAGTTCTTC
cdr3_aa: CASKRGVSNEQFF
clone_size: medium-sized
j_call: TRBJ2-1
v_call: TRBV6-1
d_call: NA

cdr3_nt: TGTGCCAGTAGTATAAACCTCATGAACACTGAAGCTTTCTTT
cdr3_aa: CASSINLMNTEAFF
clone_size: NA
j_call: TRBJ1-1
v_call: TRBV19
d_call: NA

cdr3_nt: TGCGCCAGCAGCCCCCTAGGGGGGGGGATCACAGATACGCAGTATTTT
cdr3_aa: CASSPLGGGITDTQYF
clone_size: NA
j_call: TRBJ2-3
v_call: TRBV4-1
d_call: NA

cdr3_nt: TGTGCCAGCAGCCCCGGGACAGGGCTTCGGCAGTTCTTC
cdr3_aa: CASSPGTGLRQFF
clone_size: few
j_call: TRBJ2-1
v_call: TRBV5-6
d_call: TRBD1

cdr3_nt: TGTGCCAGTAGTTTCCCCCGAAGGACAGGGTATAGCAATCAGCCCCAGCATTTT
cdr3_aa: CASSFPRRTGYSNQPQHF
clone_size: once
j_call: TRBJ1-5
v_call: TRBV19
d_call: TRBD1

cdr3_nt: TGTGCCAGCAGCTTAGCGGAAGGTTGGCAGCCCCAGCATTTT
cdr3_aa: CASSLAEGWQPQHF
clone_size: few
j_call: TRBJ1-5
v_call: TRBV7-8
d_call: NA

cdr3_nt: TGTGCCAGTAGTATGACGGGGGCCATCAGGGATGGCTACACCTTC
cdr3_aa: CASSMTGAIRDGYTF
clone_size: few
j_call: TRBJ1-2
v_call: TRBV19
d_call: NA

cdr3_nt: TGTGCCAGCAGCTTAGTAGCCACCGGGGAGCTGTTTTTT
cdr3_aa: CASSLVATGELFF
clone_size: NA
j_call: TRBJ2-2
v_call: TRBV7-8
d_call: NA

cdr3_nt: TGTGCCAGCAGCTCGAAACGGATCCCTGGGACAGACCCCAGCCTCTCCACTCGAAGCGGCTACACCTTC
cdr3_aa: CASSSKRIPGTDPSLSTRSGYTF
clone_size: few
j_call: TRBJ1-2
v_call: TRBV7-9
d_call: TRBD1

cdr3_nt: TGTGCCGGCGGACAGGGCGATCAGCCCCAGCATTTT
cdr3_aa: CAGGQGDQPQHF
clone_size: NA
j_call: TRBJ1-5
v_call: TRBV6-6
d_call: TRBD1

cdr3_nt: TGTGCCAGCAGTTTTACCCCCCAGGCTCTGAGGAGCTATGGCTACACCTTC
cdr3_aa: CASSFTPQALRSYGYTF
clone_size: NA
j_call: TRBJ1-2
v_call: TRBV27
d_call: NA

cdr3_nt: TGTGCCAGCAGCGAGTACAATGAGCAGTTCTTC
cdr3_aa: CASSEYNEQFF
clone_size: many
j_call: TRBJ2-1
v_call: TRBV7-8
d_call: NA

cdr3_nt: TGTGCCAGCAGCTTCCAGGGAACAAGATCACCCCTCCACTTT
cdr3_aa: CASSFQGTRSPLHF
clone_size: few
j_call: TRBJ1-6
v_call: TRBV11-2
d_call: NA

cdr3_nt: TGCGCCAGCAGCCAAGATGGGGGGGGAGGACAGCCCCAGCATTTT
cdr3_aa: CASSQDGGGGQPQHF
clone_size: NA
j_call: TRBJ1-5
v_call: TRBV4-1
d_call: NA

cdr3_nt: TGTGCCAGCAGTTTCAGTCTGACGGGTTCCGATTCACCCCTCCACTTT
cdr3_aa: CASSFSLTGSDSPLHF
clone_size: few
j_call: TRBJ1-6
v_call: TRBV27
d_call: NA

cdr3_nt: TGCAGTGCTCGGAGTGGGGGGGAAGAGACCCAGTACTTC
cdr3_aa: CSARSGGEETQYF
clone_size: NA
j_call: TRBJ2-5
v_call: TRBV20-1
d_call: TRBD2

cdr3_nt: TGTGCCAGCAGTCCCGGGACAGGGGCCGGGATGCTTAGGCAGTTCTTC
cdr3_aa: CASSPGTGAGMLRQFF
clone_size: NA
j_call: TRBJ2-1
v_call: TRBV6-2/TRBV6-3
d_call: TRBD1

cdr3_nt: TGTGCCAGCAGGCTTGGTGATACGCAGTATTTT
cdr3_aa: CASRLGDTQYF
clone_size: NA
j_call: TRBJ2-3
v_call: TRBV6-2/TRBV6-3
d_call: NA

cdr3_nt: TGCGCCAGCGCCTATACGAACACCGGGGAGCTGTTTTTT
cdr3_aa: CASAYTNTGELFF
clone_size: few
j_call: TRBJ2-2
v_call: TRBV10-1
d_call: NA

cdr3_nt: TGTGCCAGCAGTTTATCGGGCCTCATGAACACTGAAGCTTTCTTT
cdr3_aa: CASSLSGLMNTEAFF
clone_size: NA
j_call: TRBJ1-1
v_call: TRBV27
d_call: NA

cdr3_nt: TGTGCCCCCTCGGAATTAGAATGGTCCCCCAATGAGCAGTTCTTC
cdr3_aa: CAPSELEWSPNEQFF
clone_size: NA
j_call: TRBJ2-1
v_call: TRBV7-6
d_call: NA

cdr3_nt: TGTGCCAGCAGCTTAGGAACGGGGGGGCACCCTGCGGAGACCCAGTACTTC
cdr3_aa: CASSLGTGGHPAETQYF
clone_size: few
j_call: TRBJ2-5
v_call: TRBV7-8
d_call: TRBD2

cdr3_nt: TGTGCCAGTAGTATAGGGATCCTGGGACAGCCTCTCCGGGAGCAGTACTTC
cdr3_aa: CASSIGILGQPLREQYF
clone_size: few
j_call: TRBJ2-7
v_call: TRBV19
d_call: TRBD1

cdr3_nt: TGTGCCAGCAGTCGGGGGACCGAAAAACCCTACAATGAGCAGTTCTTC
cdr3_aa: CASSRGTEKPYNEQFF
clone_size: few
j_call: TRBJ2-1
v_call: TRBV12-3/TRBV12-4
d_call: NA

cdr3_nt: TGTGCCAGCACCTCCCCCGGCAGGAGCTACGAGCAGTACTTC
cdr3_aa: CASTSPGRSYEQYF
clone_size: few
j_call: TRBJ2-7
v_call: TRBV27
d_call: NA

cdr3_nt: TGTGCCAGTAGTATCCCGTCAGGGTTTGTGAACACTGAAGCTTTCTTT
cdr3_aa: CASSIPSGFVNTEAFF
clone_size: few
j_call: TRBJ1-1
v_call: TRBV19
d_call: NA